The clone carrying this T cell receptor beta chain has ten or more counts. There were no patients who had received any treatment before thyroid surgery. Authors' data handling: Differences in CDR3 between clinicopathological groups were drawn on to build a classifier intended to discriminate distant-metastatic papillary thyroid cancer patients. TCRdb used MiXCR to call clones anew from the PCR reads. The V and J calls reflect TCRdb's pipeline rather than the authors' work. The table shows 91,000 or so clones, with 12% occurring only once. The data stem from a study of metastatic and nonmetastatic thyroid tumors. The wider study: Comparative analysis of repertoires was undertaken across blood and tumor or nodule tissue obtained from malignant and benign thyroid patients.

Per germline, CDR1 SGHRS and CDR2 YFSETQ. The CDR3 has 14 residues. Trimming took off 3 bases at V and 5 bases at J, with 15 bases between the two ends. The sample was blood. The TCR originated in a female donor with papillary thyroid cancer or a benign thyroid nodule (not recorded which). Some clones in this sample may be carry-over from other donors' samples. This chain links TRBV5-1 with TRBJ2-7; tentatively, D is TRBD2 (6 bases). CDR3 protein: CASSSTGGPHEQYF. CDR3 DNA: TGCGCCAGCAGCTCTACTGGAGGGCCCCACGAGCAGTACTTC. Full variable domain (outside the CDR3, taken from reference TRBV5-1 and TRBJ2-7): KAGVTQTPRYLIKTRGQQVTLSCSPISGHRSVSWYQQTPGQGLQFLFEYFSETQRNKGNFPGRFSGRQFSNSRSEMNVSTLELGDSALYLCASSSTGGPHEQYFGPGTRLTVT.